What follows is one T cell receptor (beta chain) and its context. Antigen unknown. The entry originates in a study of human T cells and chemical hapten exposure. Study information: 0.01% DPC was applied to the upper back in patch tests, which were read at 6 days. Small volume differences among pooled libraries mainly caused per-sample TCR yield variation.

This sample's time point: patch test 1, 2 weeks after DPC sensitization. The treatment is: therapeutic diphenylcyclopropenone sensitization with weekly scalp DPC. MiXCR was run by TCRdb on the RACE reads, yielding one entry per CDR3 protein. This table holds 150,000 or so distinct CDR3 sequences, roughly 14% found once. Whole-study results and caveats: Relative to control repertoires, expanded TCRs gave rise to significantly more large CDR3 similarity clusters.

Unmatched junction bases numbered 8, after V lost 0 bases and J lost 7 bases. The CDR3 contains 15 residues. Germline V gives CDR1 SGHNT, CDR2 YYREEE (reference sequence). This receptor was obtained from a woman younger than 45 with alopecia areata. Some clones in this sample may be carry-over from other donors' samples. The chain couples TRBV5-4 to TRBJ1-2, with 8 bases aligning to TRBD1. This sample comprised whole blood, obtained in connection with sensitization to the hapten diphenylcyclopropenone (DPC). The DNA of the CDR3 is TGTGCCAGCAGCTTGGATGGACAGGGTAGTTCTGGCTACACCTTC. Amino acid sequence: CASSLDGQGSSGYTF.